Shown below are 30 T cell receptor beta chains from a single sample sequenced in a study of monozygotic twins with inflammatory bowel disease. TCRdb re-analyzed the 5' RACE reads; it lists each CDR3 protein once, without DNA. This sample's table reports 300,000 to 450,000 distinct CDR3 sequences. Sequenced material: blood. The origin of the receptors is a human donor with ulcerative colitis or Crohn's disease, or a healthy co-twin of an affected twin (not recorded which).

The chain employs TRBV5-1 and TRBJ2-3. The germline CDR1 and CDR2 sequences are SGHRS and YFSETQ. This CDR3 region has 15 residues. CDR3 protein: CASSFDASGVVTQYF. Using reference TRBV5-1 and TRBJ2-3 for the parts outside the CDR3, the full variable domain is KAGVTQTPRYLIKTRGQQVTLSCSPISGHRSVSWYQQTPGQGLQFLFEYFSETQRNKGNFPGRFSGRQFSNSRSEMNVSTLELGDSALYLCASSFDASGVVTQYFGPGTRLTVL.

The chain combines TRBV23-1 with TRBJ2-2; the TCRdb call, TRBD1, lacks DNA for checking. TRBV23-1 is reported as an ORF; its role is uncertain. This CDR3 spans 16 amino acids. CDR3 residues: CASSQPGQSNTGELFF.

The rearrangement joins TRBV5-1 to TRBJ2-7; TCRdb designates TRBD2, a call that cannot be tested without DNA. This CDR3 is built from 15 residues. Per germline, CDR1 SGHRS and CDR2 YFSETQ. The CDR3 loop is CASSWGGGSTYEQYF.

The chain is built from TRBV9 and TRBJ2-1; checking the TCRdb D call of TRBD1 is not possible without DNA. Germline lookup yields CDR1 SGDLS and CDR2 YYNGEE. The CDR3 runs to 15 residues. This CDR3 is CASSVGQGPYNEQFF.

V and J are TRBV5-1 and TRBJ2-3. Looked up from germline, CDR1 is SGHRS and CDR2 is YFSETQ. The CDR3 extends over 14 amino acids. This CDR3 is CASSFDSAADTQYF.

CDR3 sequence: CASSLDRGTNEKLFF. The chain is built from TRBV27 and TRBJ1-4; TCRdb proposes TRBD1, but this gene call is untestable without DNA. Per germline, CDR1 MNHEY and CDR2 SMNVEV (reference sequence). This CDR3 contains 15 residues.

The chain employs TRBV29-1 and TRBJ2-3; the D call of TRBD2 rests on TCRdb alone, since no DNA is present to check it. This CDR3 comprises 17 residues. Looked up from germline, CDR1 is SQVTM and CDR2 is ANQGSEA. CDR3 protein: CSVVGPRTGGPEDTQYF.

The chain carries TRBV12-3 or TRBV12-4 and TRBJ1-2; TCRdb gives TRBD1 as the D gene, but with no DNA this cannot be confirmed. The length of the CDR3 is 17 residues. CDR3 loop: CASSLGPTGEDRRGYTF.

V and J are TRBV10-3 and TRBJ2-1; lacking DNA, the TRBD2 call made by TCRdb goes unchecked. CDR1 is ENHRY and CDR2 is SYGVKD in the germline V gene. The CDR3 length is 18 residues. The CDR3 sequence is CAISEHSELAGGTNEQFF.

The chain has TRBV5-6 and TRBJ2-7; TCRdb gives TRBD1 as the D gene, but with no DNA this cannot be confirmed. The CDR3 has 15 amino acids. Germline V lookup: CDR1 SGHDT, CDR2 YYEEEE. This CDR3 is CASSSRGSGGWEQYF.

The V and J genes are TRBV4-1 and TRBJ2-1; TCRdb's D call of TRBD1 is untestable without DNA. Germline V gene lookup returns CDR1 MGHRA and CDR2 YSYEKL. The CDR3 covers 14 residues. CDR3: CASSPGGLWNEQFF.

The J gene is TRBJ2-7, the V gene TRBV4-3; there is no DNA to check the TCRdb D call of TRBD2. Per the germline V gene, CDR1 is LGHNA and CDR2 is YSLEER. The CDR3 length is 16 residues. This chain's CDR3 is CASSQDKSSGAYEQYF.

V and J are TRBV12-3 or TRBV12-4 and TRBJ2-1; as DNA is missing, the TRBD2 call by TCRdb cannot be tested. This CDR3 is built from 14 residues. CDR3 loop: CASSLTRTINEQFF.

This chain links TRBV3-1 with TRBJ2-7; TCRdb's D call of TRBD2 is untestable without DNA. There are 18 residues in the CDR3. CDR1 LGHDT and CDR2 YNNKEL come from the germline V gene (reference sequence). The CDR3: CASSRDSLGLAVLYEQYF.

This chain links TRBV5-1 with TRBJ1-1; TCRdb's D gene call, TRBD1, goes unchecked for lack of DNA. This CDR3 contains 14 residues. Germline values: CDR1 SGHRS, CDR2 YFSETQ. The chain's CDR3 is CASSFLGQDPEAFF.

V is TRBV3-1 and J is TRBJ2-3; with no DNA, the TCRdb D assignment of TRBD2 cannot be verified. Germline assignment: CDR1 LGHDT and CDR2 YNNKEL (reference sequence). The CDR3 runs 17 residues. The CDR3 protein is CASSHFSPSGSLDTQYF.

V is TRBV6-5 and J is TRBJ1-2. In germline, CDR1 is MNHEY, CDR2 SVGAGI. This CDR3 has 15 amino acids. The CDR3 sequence: CASSPRQGGDYGYTF.

The V call is TRBV5-1, the J call TRBJ2-2. Germline V gene data show CDR1 as SGHRS and CDR2 as YFSETQ. There are 14 residues in the CDR3. CDR3 sequence: CASSLEHNTGELFF.

V and J are TRBV12-3 or TRBV12-4 and TRBJ2-5; TCRdb's assignment of TRBD1 cannot be checked, as there is no DNA. CDR3 length equals 14 residues. CDR3 protein: CASEQGSGQETQYF.

The chain combines TRBV7-9 with TRBJ1-2. This CDR3 comprises 16 residues. CDR1 is SEHNR and CDR2 is FQNEAQ in the germline V gene (reference sequence). This CDR3 is CASSFSQAFSNYGYTF. The variable domain in full, completed from reference TRBV7-9 and TRBJ1-2, reads DTGVSQNPRHKITKRGQNVTFRCDPISEHNRLYWYRQTLGQGPEFLTYFQNEAQLEKSRLLSDRFSAERPKGSFSTLEIQRTEQGDSAMYLCASSFSQAFSNYGYTFGSGTRLTVV.

This chain joins TRBV12-3 or TRBV12-4 and TRBJ1-5; as DNA is missing, the TRBD1 call by TCRdb cannot be tested. The CDR3 totals 16 residues. The CDR3 loop reads CASSDVRDIGNQPQHF.

The chain recombines TRBV19 with TRBJ1-6; TCRdb gives TRBD1 as the D gene, but with no DNA this cannot be confirmed. This CDR3 region has 15 residues. Germline CDR1 is LNHDA and CDR2 is SQIVND (reference sequence). The CDR3 loop reads CASNLDRSYNSPLHF.

The CDR3 sequence: CASSLLGPQETQYF. This chain links TRBV7-2 with TRBJ2-5; absent DNA, TCRdb's TRBD1 call cannot be checked. The CDR3 runs 14 residues. CDR1 is SGHTA, CDR2 FQGNSA, per germline.

The V and J genes are TRBV6-5 and TRBJ2-5. Germline V gene lookup returns CDR1 MNHEY and CDR2 SVGAGI. The CDR3 has 13 amino acids. The CDR3 sequence: CASSYDRARGQYF.

This chain links TRBV6-6 with TRBJ1-1; TCRdb's D gene call, TRBD1, goes unchecked for lack of DNA. Germline lookup yields CDR1 MNHNY and CDR2 SVGAGI (reference sequence). This CDR3 is 11 amino acids long. The CDR3 sequence: CASHGGGGAFF.

The chain carries TRBV7-2 and TRBJ1-2. This CDR3 comprises 14 residues. Germline V gene lookup returns CDR1 SGHTA and CDR2 FQGNSA. The CDR3 here is CASSSNTYLGGYTF.

The rearrangement joins TRBV12-3 or TRBV12-4 to TRBJ2-3; absent DNA, TCRdb's TRBD2 call cannot be checked. The CDR3 contains 15 residues. This CDR3 reads CASSLRRGVTDTQYF.

The chain uses TRBV20-1 and TRBJ1-3; TCRdb gives TRBD1 as the D gene, but with no DNA this cannot be confirmed. Germline CDR1 reads DFQATT; CDR2 reads SNEGSKA (reference sequence). The CDR3 spans 13 residues. The CDR3 is CSAKQVSGNTIYF.

The chain couples TRBV2 to TRBJ1-5; without DNA, the TCRdb call of TRBD1 cannot be checked. Germline V gene data show CDR1 as SNHLY and CDR2 as FYNNEI. The length of the CDR3 is 15 residues. The CDR3 region is CASCTQGAPNQPQHF.

The chain joins TRBV9 to TRBJ2-2; the TCRdb call, TRBD1, lacks DNA for checking. Germline V CDR1 and CDR2: SGDLS, YYNGEE. The CDR3 has 17 amino acids. CDR3 amino acids: CASSVVAGGPRTGELFF.